The present T cell receptor beta chain was sequenced within a study of T cell changes during pregnancy in multiple sclerosis. Only in-frame clones appear in the TCRdb table, and some are missing; sequencing was by immunoSEQ multiplex PCR. The sample has about 98,000 clones, just over 90% seen once; the top ten hold about 2%. CDR3 length equals 13 residues. Germline CDR1 GTSNPN, CDR2 SVGIG (reference sequence). The V and J ends lost 1 base and 7 bases respectively, with 13 bases between them. The sequence was collected from a female donor in good health, enrolled as a control in a pregnancy study. The genes are TRBV30 and TRBJ2-5; weak D call: TRBD2 (5 bases). The sample in question was peripheral blood, obtained after pregnancy. The CDR3 loop is CAWSERAPPTQYF. CDR3 sequence (DNA): TGTGCCTGGAGTGAGAGGGCGCCGCCGACCCAGTACTTC.